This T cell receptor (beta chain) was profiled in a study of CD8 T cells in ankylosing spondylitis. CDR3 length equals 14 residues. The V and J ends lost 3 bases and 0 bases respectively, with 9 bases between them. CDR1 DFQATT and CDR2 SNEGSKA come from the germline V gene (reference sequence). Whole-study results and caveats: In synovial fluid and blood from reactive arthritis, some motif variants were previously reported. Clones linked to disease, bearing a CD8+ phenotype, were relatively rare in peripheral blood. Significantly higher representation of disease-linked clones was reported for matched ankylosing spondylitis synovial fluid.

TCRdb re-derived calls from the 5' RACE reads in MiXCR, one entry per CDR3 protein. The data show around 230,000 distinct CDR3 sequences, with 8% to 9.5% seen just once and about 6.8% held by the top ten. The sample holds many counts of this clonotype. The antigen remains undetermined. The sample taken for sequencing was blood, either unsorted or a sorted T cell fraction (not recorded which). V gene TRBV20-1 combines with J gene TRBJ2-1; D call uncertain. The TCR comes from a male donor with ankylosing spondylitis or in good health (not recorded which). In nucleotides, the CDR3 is TGCAGTGCTAGGACTGTGAGCTCCTACAATGAGCAGTTCTTC. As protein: CSARTVSSYNEQFF.